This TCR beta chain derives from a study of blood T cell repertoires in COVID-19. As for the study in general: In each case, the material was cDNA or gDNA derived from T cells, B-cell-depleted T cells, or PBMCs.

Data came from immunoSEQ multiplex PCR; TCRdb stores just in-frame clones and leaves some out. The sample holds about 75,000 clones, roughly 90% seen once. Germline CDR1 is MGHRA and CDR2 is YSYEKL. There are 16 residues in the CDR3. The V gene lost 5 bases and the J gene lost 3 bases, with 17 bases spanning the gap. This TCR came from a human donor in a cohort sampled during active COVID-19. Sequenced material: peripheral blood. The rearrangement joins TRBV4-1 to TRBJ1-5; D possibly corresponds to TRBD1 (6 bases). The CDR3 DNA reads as TGCGCCAGCAGCTCCACCGGGACAACTTTCAATCAGCCCCAGCATTTT. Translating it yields CASSSTGTTFNQPQHF.